This T cell receptor beta chain was found in a study of blood T cell repertoires in COVID-19. Overall study: Whether acute or convalescent, the COVID-19 samples came from the United States, Italy and Spain.

In the source study's methods: Estimation of nucleated cell counts relied on the amplification of reference gene primers. The repertoire was sequenced with immunoSEQ multiplex PCR; TCRdb's copy has only in-frame clones and lacks some. Clone size and the V and J calls come from that table; the DNA yielded D and trimming. The data hold 95,000 to 110,000 clones, with about 79% observed a single time. V was shortened by 0 bases and J by 2 bases, with 10 bases between the two germline ends. Germline CDR1 reads LGHNA; CDR2 reads YSLEER. The CDR3 is 15 residues long. The V call is TRBV4-3, the J call TRBJ2-5; the D gene is possibly TRBD2 (6 bases). The sequenced material came from peripheral blood. The clonotype was recovered from a woman older than 75 with active or convalescent COVID-19. CDR3 in DNA: TGCGCCAGCAGCCAAGATCATAGCGGTCAAGAGACCCAGTACTTC. Protein sequence: CASSQDHSGQETQYF.